A single sample is the source of the 7 T cell receptor beta chains below, sequenced in a study of T cells after yellow fever vaccination. MiXCR, applied by TCRdb to the 5' RACE reads, yields one record per CDR3 protein. The sample has about 180,000 distinct CDR3 sequences, about 6.2% seen once. The material was CD4+ T cells sorted from PBMCs, obtained on the day of the first yellow fever vaccination. The receptor source for this set is a man younger than 35 who received the YFV17D yellow fever vaccine.

V gene TRBV7-9 combines with J gene TRBJ1-1; D call uncertain. Trimming removed 3 bases from V and 6 bases from J, with 14 bases in between. Germline V gene lookup returns CDR1 SEHNR and CDR2 FQNEAQ (reference sequence). The CDR3 has 14 residues. The CDR3 DNA reads TGTGCCAGCAGCTTGGAACAGCAAAATTCTGAAGCTTTCTTT. Residues: CASSLEQQNSEAFF.

This clonotype showed up just once. This may stem from a read error, because a much larger clone lies one nucleotide away. The V and J genes are TRBV7-8 and TRBJ2-5, with 9 bases lining up with TRBD2. J gave up 4 bases and V 3 bases, and 9 bases lay outside the gene matches. The CDR3 runs 16 residues. From germline, CDR1 is SGHVS and CDR2 FQNEAQ. The CDR3 here is CASSFLAGKAVETQYF. For the CDR3, the DNA is TGTGCCAGCAGCTTCCTAGCGGGGAAAGCCGTAGAGACCCAGTACTTC.

The rearrangement joins TRBV4-3 to TRBJ1-1, with unresolved D. CDR3 length equals 13 residues. CDR1 is LGHNA, CDR2 YSLEER, per germline. Deletions cut 3 bases from V and 1 base from J, with 6 bases between. CDR3 DNA: TGCGCCAGCAGCCATGTGACGAACACTGAAGCTTTCTTT. Translated, it gives CASSHVTNTEAFF.

This clonotype was seen ten or more times. V gene TRBV5-1 combines with J gene TRBJ2-3; 11 positions agree with TRBD2. Looked up from germline, CDR1 is SGHRS and CDR2 is YFSETQ. The ends lost 4 bases at V and 2 bases at J; junction bases unmatched: 6. The CDR3 extends over 16 amino acids. The CDR3 sequence is CASSHGTSGYTDTQYF. The DNA of the CDR3 is TGCGCCAGCAGCCACGGGACTAGCGGATACACAGATACGCAGTATTTT.

This clonotype was observed a handful of times. The chain recombines TRBV6-5 with TRBJ2-2; D uncertain. The CDR3 runs to 11 residues. Trimming stripped 3 bases from V and 7 bases from J, with 3 bases between. The V gene's germline CDR1 is MNHEY and CDR2 SVGAGI. The CDR3 loop is CASSYYGELFF. Here the CDR3 DNA reads TGTGCCAGCAGTTATTACGGGGAGCTGTTTTTT.

The chain couples TRBV20-1 to TRBJ1-4; no reliable D call. This CDR3 region has 14 residues. The germline V and J ends were trimmed by 4 bases and 7 bases, with 16 bases remaining between them. Germline lookup yields CDR1 DFQATT and CDR2 SNEGSKA (reference sequence). CDR3 sequence (DNA): TGCAGTGCTAAATTCGGTAGGGCGGGTGAAAAACTGTTTTTT. This sequence encodes CSAKFGRAGEKLFF.

As concerns this clonotype: A clone one base away is much larger, so this may be a read error. V usage is TRBV7-2 and J usage is TRBJ1-1, with D possibly matching TRBD1 (5 bases). CDR3 length: 15 residues. Germline CDR1 SGHTA, CDR2 FQGNSA. Trimming pared 2 bases from V and 5 bases from J, leaving 15 bases between. CDR3 region: CASSLRGSEKTEAFF. The CDR3 coding sequence is TGTGCCAGCAGCTTAAGGGGATCAGAGAAGACTGAAGCTTTCTTT.